The clone carrying this TCR beta chain was seen repeatedly, ten times or more. This entry is derived from a study of quantifying T cell responses using KT2 cells. Whole-study context: Reverse transcription used primers in the TCR alpha and beta constant regions.

The cDNA 3' end received a ligated oligonucleotide with a UMI. An equimolar mix of RC1.1 and RC1.2 primed the beta chain across TRBC1 and TRBC2. TCRdb reanalysed the UMI-ligation and nested PCR reads using MiXCR and keeps one entry per CDR3 protein. The repertoire consists of tens of thousands of distinct CDR3 sequences, with less than 7.5% occurring once and the leading ten covering around 14%. The sample was PBMCs spiked with cells of the T cell clone KT2. This TCR derives from a human donor.

This CDR3 reads CASSWGTRATEAFF. CDR3 sequence (DNA): TGTGCCAGCAGCTGGGGGACCAGGGCCACTGAAGCTTTCTTT. V usage is TRBV5-4 and J usage is TRBJ1-1; perhaps TRBD1 as D (5 bases). V lost 3 bases to trimming and J lost 4 bases, with 13 bases between them. There are 14 residues in the CDR3. Germline assignment: CDR1 SGHNT and CDR2 YYREEE (reference sequence). The full variable domain, its missing parts supplied by reference TRBV5-4 and TRBJ1-1, is ETGVTQSPTHLIKTRGQQVTLRCSSQSGHNTVSWYQQALGQGPQFIFQYYREEENGRGNFPPRFSGLQFPNYSSELNVNALELDDSALYLCASSWGTRATEAFFGQGTRLTVV.